This T cell receptor (beta chain) was identified in a study of blood T cell repertoires in COVID-19. About the study: Material from acute and convalescent COVID-19 was sourced from the United States, Italy and Spain.

Authors' processing steps: Reference gene primer amplification gave estimated nucleated cell counts. The method was immunoSEQ multiplex PCR; TCRdb's version includes in-frame clones alone and lacks a portion of them. V, J and clone size reflect that table, while D and trimming were determined from the DNA. This table holds 80,000 to 90,000 clones, about four fifths found once. The sequence derives from a woman aged 80 or over with acute or convalescent COVID-19. The sample consisted of peripheral blood.

The CDR3 loop reads CASSLDRTVEKLFF. In DNA form, the CDR3 reads TGTGCCAGCAGCTTGGACCGGACAGTCGAAAAACTGTTTTTT. This chain uses TRBV5-6 with TRBJ1-4; maybe TRBD1 (6 bases). Germline V CDR1 and CDR2: SGHDT, YYEEEE. V was pared by 0 bases and J by 8 bases, with 11 bases between. This CDR3 has 14 residues. The variable domain in full, completed from reference TRBV5-6 and TRBJ1-4, reads DAGVTQSPTHLIKTRGQQVTLRCSPKSGHDTVSWYQQALGQGPQFIFQYYEEEERQRGNFPDRFSGHQFPNYSSELNVNALLLGDSALYLCASSLDRTVEKLFFGSGTQLSVL.